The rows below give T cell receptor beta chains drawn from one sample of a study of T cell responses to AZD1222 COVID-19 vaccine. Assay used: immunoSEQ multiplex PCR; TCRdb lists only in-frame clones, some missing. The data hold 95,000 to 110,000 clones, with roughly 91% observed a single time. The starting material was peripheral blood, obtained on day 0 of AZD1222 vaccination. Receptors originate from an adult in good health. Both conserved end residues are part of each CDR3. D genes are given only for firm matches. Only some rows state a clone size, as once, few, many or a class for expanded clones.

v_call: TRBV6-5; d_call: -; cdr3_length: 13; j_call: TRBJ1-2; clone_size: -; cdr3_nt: TGTGCCAGCAGTTACTCATCGGGAGGTGGCTACACCTTC; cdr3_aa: CASSYSSGGGYTF
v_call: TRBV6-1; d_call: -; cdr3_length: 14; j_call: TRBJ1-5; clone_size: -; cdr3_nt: TGTGCCAGCAGTGAAGCAGGGTTTGGGCAGCCCCAGCATTTT; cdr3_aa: CASSEAGFGQPQHF
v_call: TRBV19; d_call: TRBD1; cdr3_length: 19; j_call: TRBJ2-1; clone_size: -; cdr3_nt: TGTGCCAGTAGTATCAACTCCCGGGACAGGGGGCGACTTGGTTATGAGCAGTTCTTC; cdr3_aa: CASSINSRDRGRLGYEQFF
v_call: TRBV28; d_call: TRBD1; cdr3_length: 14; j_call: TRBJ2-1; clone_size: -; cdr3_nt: TGTGCCAGCAGTAAGGACAGGAACCGCAATGAGCAGTTCTTC; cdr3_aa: CASSKDRNRNEQFF
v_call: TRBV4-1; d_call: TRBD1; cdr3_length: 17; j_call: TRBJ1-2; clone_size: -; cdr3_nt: TGCGCCAGCAGCCAAGATTCAAGTACAGGGGGAGGCTATGGCTACACCTTC; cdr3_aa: CASSQDSSTGGGYGYTF
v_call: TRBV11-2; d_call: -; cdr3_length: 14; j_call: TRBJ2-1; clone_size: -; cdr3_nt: TGTGCCAGCAGCTCTCCGCTGGGGTACAATGAGCAGTTCTTC; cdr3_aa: CASSSPLGYNEQFF
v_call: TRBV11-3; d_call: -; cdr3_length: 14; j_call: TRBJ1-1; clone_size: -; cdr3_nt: TGTGCCAGCAGCTTAGGCGGGGTAAAGACTGAAGCTTTCTTT; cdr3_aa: CASSLGGVKTEAFF
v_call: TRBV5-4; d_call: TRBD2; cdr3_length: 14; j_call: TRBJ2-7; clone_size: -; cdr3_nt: TGTGCCAGCAGCTCCGGGACTAGTTCCTACGAGCAGTACTTC; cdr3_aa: CASSSGTSSYEQYF
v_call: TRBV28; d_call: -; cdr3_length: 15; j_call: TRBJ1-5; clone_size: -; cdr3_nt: TGTGCCAGCAGTTCCCTGGGACACCGCAATCAGCCCCAGCATTTT; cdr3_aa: CASSSLGHRNQPQHF
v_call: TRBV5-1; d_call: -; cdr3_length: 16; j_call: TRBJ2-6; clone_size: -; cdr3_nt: TGCGCCAGCAGCTCGGGCGGGGCTCGTGGGGCCAACGTCCTGACTTTC; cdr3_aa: CASSSGGARGANVLTF
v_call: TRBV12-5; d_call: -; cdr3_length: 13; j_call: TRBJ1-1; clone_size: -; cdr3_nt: TGTGCTAGTGCCCGCGGGGGAGGCACTGAAGCTTTCTTT; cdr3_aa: CASARGGGTEAFF
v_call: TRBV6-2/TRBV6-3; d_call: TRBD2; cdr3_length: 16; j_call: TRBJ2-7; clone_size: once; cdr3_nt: TGTGCCAGCAGTTACTCGTCTAGCGGGAGGCGGTACGAGCAGTACTTC; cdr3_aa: CASSYSSSGRRYEQYF
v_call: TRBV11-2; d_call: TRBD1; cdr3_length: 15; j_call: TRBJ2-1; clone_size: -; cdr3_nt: TGTGCCAGCAGCTTAGGGGCAGGGGGCCGTAATGAGCAGTTCTTC; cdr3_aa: CASSLGAGGRNEQFF
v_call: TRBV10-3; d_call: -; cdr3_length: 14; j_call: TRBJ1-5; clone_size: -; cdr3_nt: TGTGCCATCAGCCCTGACAGTGGCAATCAGCCCCAGCATTTT; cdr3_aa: CAISPDSGNQPQHF
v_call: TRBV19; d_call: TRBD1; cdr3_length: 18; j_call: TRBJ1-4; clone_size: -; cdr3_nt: TGTGCCAGTAGTGCCGGTCCGGGACAGGGCCTTGGAGGTGAAAAACTGTTTTTT; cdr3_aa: CASSAGPGQGLGGEKLFF
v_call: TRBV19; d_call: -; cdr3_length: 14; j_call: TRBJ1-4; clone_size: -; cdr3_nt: TGTGCCAGTAGTACAGGGATATTTAATGAAAAACTGTTTTTT; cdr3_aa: CASSTGIFNEKLFF
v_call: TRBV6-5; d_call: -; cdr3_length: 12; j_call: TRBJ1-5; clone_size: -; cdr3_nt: TGTGCCAGCCGTTCGGTGGGTCAGCCCCAGCATTTT; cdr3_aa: CASRSVGQPQHF
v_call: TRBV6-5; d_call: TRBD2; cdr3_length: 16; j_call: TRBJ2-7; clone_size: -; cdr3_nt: TGTGCCAGCAGTTACGCACTAGCGGGTGTGTCCTACGAGCAGTACTTC; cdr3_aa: CASSYALAGVSYEQYF
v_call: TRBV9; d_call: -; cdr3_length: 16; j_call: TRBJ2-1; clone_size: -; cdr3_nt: TGTGCCAGCAGCGCGCCGGGACTGTCAATGGAAAATGAGCAGTTCTTC; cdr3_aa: CASSAPGLSMENEQFF
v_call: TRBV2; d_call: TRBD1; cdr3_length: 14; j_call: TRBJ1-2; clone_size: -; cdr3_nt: TGTGCCAGCTCAAAGGGGGCGAGGAACTATGGCTACACCTTC; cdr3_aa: CASSKGARNYGYTF
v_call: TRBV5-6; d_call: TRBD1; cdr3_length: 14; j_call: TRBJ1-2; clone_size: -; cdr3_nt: TGTGCCAGCAGCTTACAGGGGGAGGGCTATGGCTACACCTTC; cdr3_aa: CASSLQGEGYGYTF
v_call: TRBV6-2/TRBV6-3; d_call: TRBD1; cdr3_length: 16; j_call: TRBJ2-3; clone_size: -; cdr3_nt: TGTGCCAGCAGCCTACAGGGGTTACGAGTCGCAGATACGCAGTATTTT; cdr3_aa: CASSLQGLRVADTQYF
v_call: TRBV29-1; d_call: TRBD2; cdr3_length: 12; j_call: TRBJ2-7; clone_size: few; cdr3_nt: TGCAGCGTTGAAGGACTAGCTGACGAGCAGTACTTC; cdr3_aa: CSVEGLADEQYF
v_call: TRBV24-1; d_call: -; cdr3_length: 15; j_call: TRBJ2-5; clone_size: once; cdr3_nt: TGTGCCACCAGTGACCCTCGACAGACCCAAGAGACCCAGTACTTC; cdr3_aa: CATSDPRQTQETQYF
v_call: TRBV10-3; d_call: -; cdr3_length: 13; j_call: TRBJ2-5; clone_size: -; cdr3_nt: TGTGCCATCAGCGATGATGAGGCGGGGACCCAGTACTTC; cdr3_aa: CAISDDEAGTQYF
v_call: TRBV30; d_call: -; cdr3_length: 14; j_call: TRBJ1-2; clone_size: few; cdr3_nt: TGTGCCTGGAACCTACTGGGGCCGAACTATGGCTACACCTTC; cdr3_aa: CAWNLLGPNYGYTF
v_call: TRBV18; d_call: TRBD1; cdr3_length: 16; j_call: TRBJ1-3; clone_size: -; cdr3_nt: TGTGCCAGCTCACCGGCCGGGACAGTTTCTGGAAACACCATATATTTT; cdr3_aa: CASSPAGTVSGNTIYF
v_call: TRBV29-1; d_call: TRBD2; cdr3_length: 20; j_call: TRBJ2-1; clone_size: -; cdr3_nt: TGCAGCGTTGAATGGGGTTCCGCGACTAGCGGCTTTTCGGTGGGGGATGAGCAGTTCTTC; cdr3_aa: CSVEWGSATSGFSVGDEQFF
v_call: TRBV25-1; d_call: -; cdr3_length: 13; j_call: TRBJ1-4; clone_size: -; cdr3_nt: TGTGCCAGCAGTGAGGGGGCTAGAGAAAAACTGTTTTTT; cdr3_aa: CASSEGAREKLFF
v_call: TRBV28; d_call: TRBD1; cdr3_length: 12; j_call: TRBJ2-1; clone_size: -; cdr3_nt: TGTGCCAACTCGCAGGGGGCCGGTGAGCAGTTCTTC; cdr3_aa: CANSQGAGEQFF
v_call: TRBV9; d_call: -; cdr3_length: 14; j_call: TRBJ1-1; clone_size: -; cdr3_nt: TGTGCCAGCAGCGATTACAGGGTGAACACTGAAGCTTTCTTT; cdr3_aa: CASSDYRVNTEAFF
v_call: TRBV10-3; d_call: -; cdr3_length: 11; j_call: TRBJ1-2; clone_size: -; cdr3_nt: TGTGCCATCAGTTCTAACTATGGCTACACCTTC; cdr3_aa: CAISSNYGYTF
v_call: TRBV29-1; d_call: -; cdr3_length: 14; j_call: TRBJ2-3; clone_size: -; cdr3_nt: TGCAGCGTTGACTGGGCCTCTAGCACAGATACGCAGTATTTT; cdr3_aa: CSVDWASSTDTQYF
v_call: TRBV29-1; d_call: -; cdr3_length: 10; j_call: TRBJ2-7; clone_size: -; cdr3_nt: TGCAGCGTTGACAGTTACGAGCAGTACTTC; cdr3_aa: CSVDSYEQYF
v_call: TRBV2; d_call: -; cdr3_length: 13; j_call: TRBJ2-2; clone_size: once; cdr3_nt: TGTGCCAGCAGCACTACAGGGCTCGGGGAGCTGTTTTTT; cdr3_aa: CASSTTGLGELFF
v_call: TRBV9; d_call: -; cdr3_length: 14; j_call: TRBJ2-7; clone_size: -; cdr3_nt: TGTGCCAGCAGCGTAGGGGGAGTTGGGTACGAGCAGTACTTC; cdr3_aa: CASSVGGVGYEQYF
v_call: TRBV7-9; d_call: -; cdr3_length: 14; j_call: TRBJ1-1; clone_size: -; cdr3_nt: TGTGCCAGCAGCCTAACGGGCGGGGACACTGAAGCTTTCTTT; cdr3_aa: CASSLTGGDTEAFF
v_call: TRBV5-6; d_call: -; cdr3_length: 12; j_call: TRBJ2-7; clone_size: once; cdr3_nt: TGTGCCAGCAGCCGGGGCGGATACGAGCAGTACTTC; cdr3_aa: CASSRGGYEQYF
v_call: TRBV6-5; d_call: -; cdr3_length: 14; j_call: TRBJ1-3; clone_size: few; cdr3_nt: TGTGCCAGCAGTCCAGGACCCTCTGGAAACACCATATATTTT; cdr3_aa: CASSPGPSGNTIYF
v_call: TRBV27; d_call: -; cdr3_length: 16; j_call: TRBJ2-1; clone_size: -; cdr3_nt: TGTGCCAGCAGTTTATCGAAACAGCCCTCCTACAATGAGCAGTTCTTC; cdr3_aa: CASSLSKQPSYNEQFF
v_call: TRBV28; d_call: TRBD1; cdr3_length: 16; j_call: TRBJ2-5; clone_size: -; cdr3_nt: TGTGCCAGCAGTTCTCCCGGGACAGGGGGCAGGGAGACCCAGTACTTC; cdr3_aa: CASSSPGTGGRETQYF
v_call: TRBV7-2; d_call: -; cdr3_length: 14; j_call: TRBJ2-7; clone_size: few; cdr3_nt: TGTGCCAGCAGCTTAACCCAGGGATCGCTCGGGCAGTACTTC; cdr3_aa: CASSLTQGSLGQYF
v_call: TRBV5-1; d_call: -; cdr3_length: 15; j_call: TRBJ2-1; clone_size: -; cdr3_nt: TGCGCCAGCAGCTTGGAAATTTTACGCGGTAATGAGCAGTTCTTC; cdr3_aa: CASSLEILRGNEQFF
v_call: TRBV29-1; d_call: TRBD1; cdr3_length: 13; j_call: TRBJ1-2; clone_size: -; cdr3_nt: TGCAGCGTTGGACAGGGAGGTCCCTATGGCTACACCTTC; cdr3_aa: CSVGQGGPYGYTF
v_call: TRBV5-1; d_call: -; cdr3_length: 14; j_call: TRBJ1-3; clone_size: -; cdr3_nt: TGCGCCAGCAGCTTGGGACAGCCTGGAAACACCATATATTTT; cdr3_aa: CASSLGQPGNTIYF
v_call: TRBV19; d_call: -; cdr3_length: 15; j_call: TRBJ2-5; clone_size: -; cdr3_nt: TGTGCCAGTAGTATAACAGCGGCAGCCCAAGAGACCCAGTACTTC; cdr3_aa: CASSITAAAQETQYF
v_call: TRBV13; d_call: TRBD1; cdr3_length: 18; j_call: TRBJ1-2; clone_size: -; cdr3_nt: TGTGCCAGCAGCCTTACACCGCCGGACAGGGAGGATTCGGGGGGCTACACCTTC; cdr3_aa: CASSLTPPDREDSGGYTF
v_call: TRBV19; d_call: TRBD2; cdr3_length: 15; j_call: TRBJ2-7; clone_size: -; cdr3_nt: TGTGCCAGTAGTATGGGGACTAGCGGGAAGGACGAGCAGTACTTC; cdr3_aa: CASSMGTSGKDEQYF
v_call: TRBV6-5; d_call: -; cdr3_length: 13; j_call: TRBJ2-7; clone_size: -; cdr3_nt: TGTGCCAGCCAATTCCTCGGATCCTACGAGCAGTACTTC; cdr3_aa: CASQFLGSYEQYF
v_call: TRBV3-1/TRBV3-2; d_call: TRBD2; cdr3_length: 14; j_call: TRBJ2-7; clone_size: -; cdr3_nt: TGTGCCAGCAGCCCGGGAGGGGGGTCTTACGAGCAGTACTTC; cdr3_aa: CASSPGGGSYEQYF
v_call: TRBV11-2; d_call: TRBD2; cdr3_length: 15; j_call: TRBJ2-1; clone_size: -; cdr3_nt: TGTGCCAGCAGCTTAGAGGCTAGCGGGAACAATGAGCAGTTCTTC; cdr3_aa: CASSLEASGNNEQFF
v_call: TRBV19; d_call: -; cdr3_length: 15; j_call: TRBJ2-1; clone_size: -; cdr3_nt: TGTGCCAGTAGTATGGGGAGGAGGGGTTTAAATGAGCAGTTCTTC; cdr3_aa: CASSMGRRGLNEQFF
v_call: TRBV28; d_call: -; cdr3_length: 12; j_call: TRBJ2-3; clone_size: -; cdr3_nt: TGTGCCAGCAGCCCTCGACTTGATACGCAGTATTTT; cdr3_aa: CASSPRLDTQYF